This TCR beta chain was sequenced in a study of T-cell reconstitution after alpha-beta-depleted transplantation in children. This CDR3 has 17 residues. Germline CDR1 reads MGHRA; CDR2 reads YSYEKL. Trimming at V came to 4 bases and at J to 2 bases, leaving 11 bases not matched to a gene. For TCRbeta, the library was prepared with unique molecular identifiers. One entry per CDR3 protein results from TCRdb running MiXCR on the PCR reads. The table records some 830,000 distinct CDR3 sequences, roughly 16% of them present only once. About this clonotype: Its cognate antigen is unknown.

Points from the study as a whole: Some patients owed their high day-60 TCRbeta diversity to surviving recipient T cells and thymic progenitors. One year post-transplant, T-cell counts and diversity were largely derived from T cells produced anew. Approximately two months post-transplant, alpha-beta T cells reportedly originated from several hundred expanded graft clones.

The J gene is TRBJ2-3, the V gene TRBV4-1; 8 bases are shared with TRBD1. This TCR came from a male patient younger than 18 who had a stem cell transplant for acute lymphoblastic leukemia, so the T cells may come from the graft donor. The sequences come from PBMCs, mostly from graft donor cells, collected 360 days after TCRalphabeta/CD19-depleted stem cell transplant. The CDR3 sequence: CASSRGAGGFFTDTQYF. The CDR3 DNA reads as TGCGCCAGCAGCCGCGGGGCAGGGGGCTTTTTCACAGATACGCAGTATTTT.